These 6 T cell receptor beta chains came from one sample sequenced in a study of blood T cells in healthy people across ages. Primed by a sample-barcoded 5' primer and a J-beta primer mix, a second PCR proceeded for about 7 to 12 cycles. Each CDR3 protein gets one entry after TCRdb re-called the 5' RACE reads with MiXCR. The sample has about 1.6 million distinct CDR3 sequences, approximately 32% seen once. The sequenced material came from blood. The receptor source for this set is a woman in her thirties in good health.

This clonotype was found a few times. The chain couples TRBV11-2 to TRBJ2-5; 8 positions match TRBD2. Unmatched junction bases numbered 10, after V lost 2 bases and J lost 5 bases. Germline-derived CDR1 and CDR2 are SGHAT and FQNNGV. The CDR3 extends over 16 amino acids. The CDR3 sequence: CASSLTRLGGRETQYF. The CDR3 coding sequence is TGTGCCAGCAGCTTAACCCGACTAGGCGGGAGGGAGACCCAGTACTTC.

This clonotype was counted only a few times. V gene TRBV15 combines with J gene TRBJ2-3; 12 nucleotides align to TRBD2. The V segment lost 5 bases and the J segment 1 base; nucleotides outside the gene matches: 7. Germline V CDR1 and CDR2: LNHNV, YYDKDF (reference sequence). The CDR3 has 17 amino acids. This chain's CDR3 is CATSLAGGTTGTDTQYF. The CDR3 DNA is TGTGCCACCAGCCTAGCGGGGGGGACTACTGGCACAGATACGCAGTATTTT.

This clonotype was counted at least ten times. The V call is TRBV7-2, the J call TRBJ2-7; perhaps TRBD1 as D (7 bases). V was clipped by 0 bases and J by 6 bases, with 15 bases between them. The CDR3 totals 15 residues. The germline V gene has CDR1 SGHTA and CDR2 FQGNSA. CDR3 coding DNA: TGTGCCAGCAGCTTAGCGAGGGTTCAGGGGGGCGAGCAGTACTTC. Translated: CASSLARVQGGEQYF.

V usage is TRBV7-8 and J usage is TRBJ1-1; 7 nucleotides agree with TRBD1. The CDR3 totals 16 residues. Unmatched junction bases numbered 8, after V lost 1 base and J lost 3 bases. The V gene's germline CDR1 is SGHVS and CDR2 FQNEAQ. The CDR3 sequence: CASSLVQGDRDTEAFF. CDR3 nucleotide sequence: TGTGCCAGCAGCTTAGTTCAGGGGGATAGGGACACTGAAGCTTTCTTT.

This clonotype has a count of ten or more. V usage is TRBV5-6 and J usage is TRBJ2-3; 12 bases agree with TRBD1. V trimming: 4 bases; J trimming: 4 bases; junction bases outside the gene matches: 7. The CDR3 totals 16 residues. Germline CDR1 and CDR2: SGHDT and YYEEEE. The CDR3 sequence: CASSLLGQGASDTQYF. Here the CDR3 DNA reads TGTGCCAGCAGCCTCTTGGGACAGGGGGCATCAGATACGCAGTATTTT.

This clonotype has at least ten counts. The CDR3 sequence is CASSRGNSPLHF. DNA for the CDR3: TGTGCCAGCTCCAGAGGTAATTCACCCCTCCACTTT. J is TRBJ1-6 and V is TRBV6-2 or TRBV6-3; D uncertain. Germline values: CDR1 MNHEY, CDR2 SVGEGT. This CDR3 has 12 amino acids. Trimming removed 8 bases at V and 6 bases at J, with 8 bases between.